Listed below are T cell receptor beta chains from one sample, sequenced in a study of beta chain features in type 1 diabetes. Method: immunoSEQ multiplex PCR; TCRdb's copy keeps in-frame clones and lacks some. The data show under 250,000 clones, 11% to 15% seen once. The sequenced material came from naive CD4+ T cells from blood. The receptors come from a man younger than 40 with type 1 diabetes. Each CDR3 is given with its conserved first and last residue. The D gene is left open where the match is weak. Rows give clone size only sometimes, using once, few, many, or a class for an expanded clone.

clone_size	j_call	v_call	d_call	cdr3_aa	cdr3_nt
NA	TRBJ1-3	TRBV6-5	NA	CASSPQGSGNTIYF	TGTGCCAGCAGTCCGCAGGGCTCTGGAAACACCATATATTTT
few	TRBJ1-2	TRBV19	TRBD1	CASSPAPTGIYGYTF	TGTGCCAGTAGTCCGGCCCCGACAGGGATCTATGGCTACACCTTC
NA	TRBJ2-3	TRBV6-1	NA	CASSAGSEADTQYF	TGTGCCAGCAGTGCGGGATCGGAGGCAGATACGCAGTATTTT
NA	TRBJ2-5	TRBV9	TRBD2	CASSVGLADPRQETQYF	TGTGCCAGCAGCGTAGGGCTAGCGGACCCACGACAGGAGACCCAGTACTTC
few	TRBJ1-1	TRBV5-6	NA	CASSRFGSTEAFF	TGTGCCAGCAGCCGCTTTGGGAGCACTGAAGCTTTCTTT
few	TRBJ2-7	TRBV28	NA	CASSLRTIASYEQYF	TGTGCCAGCAGTTTACGGACTATAGCCTCCTACGAGCAGTACTTC
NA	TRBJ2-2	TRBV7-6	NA	CASSLGSRSNTGELFF	TGTGCCAGCAGCTTAGGGTCCAGGTCGAACACCGGGGAGCTGTTTTTT
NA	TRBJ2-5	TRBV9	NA	CASSLGLEGTQYF	TGTGCCAGCAGCTTAGGACTGGAAGGGACCCAGTACTTC
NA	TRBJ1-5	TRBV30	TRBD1	CAWSVGGTVNQPQHF	TGTGCCTGGAGTGTAGGAGGGACAGTAAATCAGCCCCAGCATTTT
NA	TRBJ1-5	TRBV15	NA	CATSTGEGFRNQPQHF	TGTGCCACCAGCACCGGAGAGGGCTTCCGCAATCAGCCCCAGCATTTT
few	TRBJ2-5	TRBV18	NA	CASSPRSEETQYF	TGTGCCAGCTCACCACGATCGGAGGAGACCCAGTACTTC
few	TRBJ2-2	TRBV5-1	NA	CASSLVGGETGELFF	TGCGCCAGCAGCTTGGTAGGCGGTGAAACCGGGGAGCTGTTTTTT
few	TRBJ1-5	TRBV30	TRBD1	CAWSVTGGDQPQHF	TGTGCCTGGAGTGTGACAGGGGGGGATCAGCCCCAGCATTTT
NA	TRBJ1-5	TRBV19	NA	CASSIIPGAEQPQHF	TGTGCCAGTAGCATTATACCAGGGGCAGAGCAGCCCCAGCATTTT
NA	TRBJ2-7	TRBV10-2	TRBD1	CASSEPGQGYEQYF	TGCGCCAGCAGCGAACCGGGACAGGGCTACGAGCAGTACTTC
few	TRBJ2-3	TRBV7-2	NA	CASSLVSVSTDTQYF	TGTGCCAGCAGCTTAGTTAGCGTTAGCACAGATACGCAGTATTTT
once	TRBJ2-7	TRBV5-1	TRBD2	CASSLGLAGFYEQYF	TGCGCCAGCAGCTTGGGACTAGCGGGTTTCTACGAGCAGTACTTC
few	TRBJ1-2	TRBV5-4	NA	CASSPRQANYGYTF	TGTGCCAGCAGCCCGAGACAGGCCAACTATGGCTACACCTTC
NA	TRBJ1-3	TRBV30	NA	CAWSVGQSSGNTIYF	TGTGCCTGGAGTGTAGGACAGAGCAGTGGAAACACCATATATTTT
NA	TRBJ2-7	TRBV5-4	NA	CASSSGRGSGYSYEQYF	TGTGCCAGCAGCTCGGGGAGAGGGAGCGGGTACTCCTACGAGCAGTACTTC
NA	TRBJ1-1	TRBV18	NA	CASSLQADTEAFF	TGTGCCAGCTCCTTACAGGCGGACACTGAAGCTTTCTTT
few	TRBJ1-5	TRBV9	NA	CASSVDSGSQPQHF	TGTGCCAGCAGCGTAGATTCGGGGAGTCAGCCCCAGCATTTT
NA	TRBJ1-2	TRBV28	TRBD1	CASLTGGDGYTF	TGTGCCAGCCTTACAGGGGGCGATGGCTACACCTTC
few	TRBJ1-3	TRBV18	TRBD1	CASSPPNRGDLSGNTIYF	TGTGCCAGCTCACCACCGAACAGGGGGGATCTCTCTGGAAACACCATATATTTT
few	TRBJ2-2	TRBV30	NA	CAWSALRGRTGELFF	TGTGCCTGGAGCGCCCTTAGGGGTCGCACCGGGGAGCTGTTTTTT
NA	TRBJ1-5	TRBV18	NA	CASSPQAGITDQPQHF	TGTGCCAGCTCACCACAAGCAGGGATAACGGATCAGCCCCAGCATTTT
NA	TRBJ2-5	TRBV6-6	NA	CASRMGYKETQYF	TGTGCCAGCAGGATGGGCTATAAAGAGACCCAGTACTTC
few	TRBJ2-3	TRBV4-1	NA	CASSERSGTDTQYF	TGCGCCAGCAGCGAGCGAAGCGGCACAGATACGCAGTATTTT
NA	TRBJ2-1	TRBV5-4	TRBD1	CASSTRPTGPRGARRFF	TGTGCCAGCAGCACCAGACCGACAGGGCCTCGGGGCGCAAGGCGGTTCTTC
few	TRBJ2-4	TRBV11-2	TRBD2	CASSPSGGNIQYF	TGTGCCAGCAGCCCGTCGGGGGGTAACATTCAGTACTTC
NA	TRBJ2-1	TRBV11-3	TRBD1	CASGQGASYNEQFF	TGTGCCAGTGGTCAGGGGGCCTCCTACAATGAGCAGTTCTTC
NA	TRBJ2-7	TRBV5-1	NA	CASKLGTDSLYEQYF	TGCGCCAGCAAGCTTGGGACGGACAGCCTCTACGAGCAGTACTTC
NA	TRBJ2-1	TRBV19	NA	CASSGRGRSYNEQFF	TGTGCCAGTAGTGGCCGGGGGAGGTCCTACAATGAGCAGTTCTTC
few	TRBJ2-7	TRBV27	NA	CASSLAGTQLSYEQYF	TGTGCCAGCAGTTTAGCCGGGACACAACTCTCCTACGAGCAGTACTTC
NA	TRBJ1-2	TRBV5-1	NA	CASSLTTEGTYGYTF	TGCGCCAGCAGCTTGACCACGGAGGGGACTTATGGCTACACCTTC
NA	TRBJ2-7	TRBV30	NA	CAWSPGHSFYEQYF	TGTGCCTGGAGTCCGGGACACAGTTTCTACGAGCAGTACTTC
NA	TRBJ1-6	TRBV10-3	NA	CAINQGLHSPLHF	TGTGCCATCAATCAGGGGTTACATTCACCCCTCCACTTT
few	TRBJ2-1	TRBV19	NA	CASSSDRNEQFF	TGTGCCAGTAGTAGCGATCGCAATGAGCAGTTCTTC
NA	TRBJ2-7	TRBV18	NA	CASSPGGKNVLYEQYF	TGTGCCAGCTCACCGGGGGGAAAAAACGTCCTCTACGAGCAGTACTTC
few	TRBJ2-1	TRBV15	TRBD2	CATSVRLAGGEEQFF	TGTGCCACCAGCGTCCGACTAGCGGGAGGAGAGGAGCAGTTCTTC